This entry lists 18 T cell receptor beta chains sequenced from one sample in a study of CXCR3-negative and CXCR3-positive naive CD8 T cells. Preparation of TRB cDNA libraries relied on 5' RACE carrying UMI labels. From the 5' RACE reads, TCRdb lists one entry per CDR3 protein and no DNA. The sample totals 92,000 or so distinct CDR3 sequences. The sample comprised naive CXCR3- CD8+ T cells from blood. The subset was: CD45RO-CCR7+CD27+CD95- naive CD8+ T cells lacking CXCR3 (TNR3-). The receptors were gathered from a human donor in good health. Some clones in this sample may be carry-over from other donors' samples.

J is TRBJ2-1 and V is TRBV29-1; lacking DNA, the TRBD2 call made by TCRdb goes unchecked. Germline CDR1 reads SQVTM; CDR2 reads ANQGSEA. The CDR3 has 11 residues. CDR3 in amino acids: CSPADYNEQFF.

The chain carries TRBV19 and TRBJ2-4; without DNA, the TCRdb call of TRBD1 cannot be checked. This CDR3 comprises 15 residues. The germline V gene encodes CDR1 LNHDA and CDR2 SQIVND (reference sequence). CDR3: CASSHGQGAKNIQYF.

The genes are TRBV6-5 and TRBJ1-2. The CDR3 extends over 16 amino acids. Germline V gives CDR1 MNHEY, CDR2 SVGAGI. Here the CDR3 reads CASRPSAGGSDYGYTF.

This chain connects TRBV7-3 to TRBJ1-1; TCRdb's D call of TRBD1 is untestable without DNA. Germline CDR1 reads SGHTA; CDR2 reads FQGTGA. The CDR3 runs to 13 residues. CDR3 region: CASSLISGGEAFF. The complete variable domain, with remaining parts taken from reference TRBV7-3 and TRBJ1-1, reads GAGVSQTPSNKVTEKGKYVELRCDPISGHTALYWYRQSLGQGPEFLIYFQGTGAADDSGLPNDRFFAVRPEGSVSTLKIQRTERGDSAVYLCASSLISGGEAFFGQGTRLTVV.

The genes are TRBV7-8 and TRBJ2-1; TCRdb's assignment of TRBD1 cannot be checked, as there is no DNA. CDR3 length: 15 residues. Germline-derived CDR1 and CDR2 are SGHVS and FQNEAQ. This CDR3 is CASSPPGQPRHEQFF. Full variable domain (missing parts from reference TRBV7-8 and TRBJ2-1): GAGVSQSPRYKVAKRGQDVALRCDPISGHVSLFWYQQALGQGPEFLTYFQNEAQLDKSGLPSDRFFAERPEGSVSTLKIQRTQQEDSAVYLCASSPPGQPRHEQFFGPGTRLTVL.

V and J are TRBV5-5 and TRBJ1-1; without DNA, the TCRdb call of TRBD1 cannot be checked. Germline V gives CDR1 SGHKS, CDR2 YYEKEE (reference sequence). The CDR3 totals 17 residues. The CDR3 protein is CASSPESVVRGDTEAFF.

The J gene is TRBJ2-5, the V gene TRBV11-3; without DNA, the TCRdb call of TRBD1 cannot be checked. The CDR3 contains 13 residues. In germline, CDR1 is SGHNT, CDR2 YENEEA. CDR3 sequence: CASSPRDRETQYF.

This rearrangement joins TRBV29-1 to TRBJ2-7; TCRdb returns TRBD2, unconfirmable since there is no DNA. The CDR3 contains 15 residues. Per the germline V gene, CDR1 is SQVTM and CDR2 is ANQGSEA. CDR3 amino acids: CSVRGVGGDSYEQYF.

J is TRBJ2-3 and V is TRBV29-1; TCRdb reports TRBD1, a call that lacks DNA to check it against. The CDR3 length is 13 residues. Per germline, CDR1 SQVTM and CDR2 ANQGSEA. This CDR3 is CRVATGFSDTQYF.

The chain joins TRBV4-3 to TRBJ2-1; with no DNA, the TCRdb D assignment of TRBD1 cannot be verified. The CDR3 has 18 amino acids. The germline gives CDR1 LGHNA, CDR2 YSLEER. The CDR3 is CASSQDLEGTGGSDEQLF.

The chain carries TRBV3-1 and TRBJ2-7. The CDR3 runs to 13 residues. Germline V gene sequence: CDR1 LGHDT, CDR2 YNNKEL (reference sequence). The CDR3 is CASSQAPSYEQYF.

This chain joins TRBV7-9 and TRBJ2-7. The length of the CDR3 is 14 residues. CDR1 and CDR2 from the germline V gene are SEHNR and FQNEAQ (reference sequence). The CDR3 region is CASSLAGKAYEQYF.

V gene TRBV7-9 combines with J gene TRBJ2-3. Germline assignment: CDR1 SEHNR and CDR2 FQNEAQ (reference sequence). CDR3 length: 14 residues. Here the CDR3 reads CASSLRTSGDTKYF.

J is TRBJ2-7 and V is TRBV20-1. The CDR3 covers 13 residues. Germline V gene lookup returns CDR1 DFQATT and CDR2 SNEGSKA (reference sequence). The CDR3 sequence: CSAGLGLSHEQYF.

The CDR3 sequence: CSVELREGLDTQYF. The chain has TRBV29-1 and TRBJ2-3; the D call from TCRdb, TRBD2, cannot be confirmed without DNA. CDR1 and CDR2 from the germline V gene are SQVTM and ANQGSEA. This CDR3 contains 14 residues.

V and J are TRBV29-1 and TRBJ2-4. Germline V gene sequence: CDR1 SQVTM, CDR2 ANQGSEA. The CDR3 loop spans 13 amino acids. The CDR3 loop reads CSVNQVPEIIQYF.

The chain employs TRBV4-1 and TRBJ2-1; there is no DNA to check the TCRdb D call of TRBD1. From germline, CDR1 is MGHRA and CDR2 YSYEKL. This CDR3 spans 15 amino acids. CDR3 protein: CASSQGGGAYNEQFF.

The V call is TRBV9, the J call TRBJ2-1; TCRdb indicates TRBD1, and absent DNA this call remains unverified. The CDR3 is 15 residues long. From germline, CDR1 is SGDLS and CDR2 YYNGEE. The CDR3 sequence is CASSGSGGPYNEQFF.